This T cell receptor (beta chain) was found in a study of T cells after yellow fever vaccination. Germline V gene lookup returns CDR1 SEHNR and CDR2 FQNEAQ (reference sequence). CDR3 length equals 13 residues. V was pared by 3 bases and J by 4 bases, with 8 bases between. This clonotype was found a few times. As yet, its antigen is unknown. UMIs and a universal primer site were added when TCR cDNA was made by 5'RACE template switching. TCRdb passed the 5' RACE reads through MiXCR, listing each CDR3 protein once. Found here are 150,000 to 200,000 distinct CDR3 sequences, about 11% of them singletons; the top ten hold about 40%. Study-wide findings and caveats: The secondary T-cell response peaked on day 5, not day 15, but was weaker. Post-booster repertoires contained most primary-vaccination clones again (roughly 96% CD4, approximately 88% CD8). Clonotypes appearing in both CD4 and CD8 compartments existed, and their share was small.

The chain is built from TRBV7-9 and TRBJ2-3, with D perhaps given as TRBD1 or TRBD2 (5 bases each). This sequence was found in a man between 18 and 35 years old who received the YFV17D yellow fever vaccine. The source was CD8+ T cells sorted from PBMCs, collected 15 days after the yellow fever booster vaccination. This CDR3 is CASSLTGPDTQYF. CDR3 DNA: TGTGCCAGCAGCTTGACGGGGCCAGATACGCAGTATTTT.